This T cell receptor (beta chain) was identified in a study of cytomegalovirus exposure and HLA in healthy donors (dated by TCRdb to about 2017). Broadly, across the study: In an earlier analysis of under 750 of the donors, 276 Gb of sequence data and 117 million unique TCR beta sequences from 180 million or so T cells were reported. About 280 gigabases of sequencing data and approximately 80 million unique TCR sequences were included in an early release covering 550 to 800 HLA-typed donors. Of the roughly 430 genotyped donors, over 70% fell in the genetic ancestry cluster associated with self-reported Caucasian donors. The study aimed to test whether cataloging public T cell receptors could reveal signatures of past pathogen exposure. The T cell repertoires of around 670 subjects were profiled by immunosequencing and related to cytomegalovirus serostatus. In addition to the first cohort of 650 to 750 subjects, a separate validation cohort of over 90 different subjects was used. The study combined high-throughput TCR immunosequencing, statistical association of individual TCRs with disease status, and machine learning to predict cytomegalovirus infection status. A later analysis re-examined previously published TCR beta repertoires from hundreds of donors and added high-resolution HLA genotyping to investigate patterns of TCR occurrence. Rather than using new phenotypic data, the later analysis identified candidate immune exposures from TCR beta sequences and from how often those sequences occurred across donors. To decide whether each TCR beta V gene segment behaved as functional or pseudogenic, an earlier analysis of nearly 600 of the donors relied on high-throughput TCR beta sequencing. Donor age, sex, ethnicity and CMV serostatus were compiled alongside the repertoire data. Genome-wide SNP genotypes for about 60% of the 666 donors were used in a later genetic analysis, which treated that subset as a discovery cohort. All discovery cohort repertoires had been generated using a single sequencing platform. Both class I and class II loci were covered by HLA typing, at four-digit resolution. The number of donors typed differed by locus, with roughly 629-640 for A, B, C, DRB1 and DQB1, roughly 550 for DQA1, approximately 570 for DPA1, and over 400 for DPB1. About five DR-DQ haplotypes were handled as single units for association and clustering, since linkage in the cohort was strong. Across 300 to 500 genotyped donors of the cohort, an average of about 250,000 unique TCR beta nucleotide sequences per donor were sequenced, and approximately 17% of those sequences were non-productive.

V loses 6 bases at its end and J loses 6 bases; junction bases beyond the gene matches: 10. CDR1 is given as SQVTM and CDR2 as ANQGSEA, both from the germline V gene. From cysteine to phenylalanine, the CDR3 is 13 amino acids long. Only the CDR3 DNA stays, 39 bases, in frame from base 1. The protocol used for the library was the immunoSEQ multiplex PCR assay. The multiplex PCR relied on a mix of 60 forward primers for TCR Vbeta segments and 13 reverse primers for TCR Jbeta segments. Amplification of the CDR3 region of rearranged TCR beta genes was performed with a multiplex PCR assay on genomic DNA. The Illumina HiSeq System was used to sequence the amplified TCR beta libraries as 87-base-pair reads. The source study handled its data this way. A later analysis counted approximately 76 million unique TCR beta chains across the 550 to 800 repertoires, and roughly 10 million of these chains were shared by at least two donors. Raw reads were error-corrected and collapsed into unique sequences with a nearest-neighbor algorithm that merged closely related sequences to remove PCR and sequencing errors. V, D and J gene segments were assigned by aligning CDR3 sequences to IMGT reference sequences. Each retained sequence needed at least a six-nucleotide match to both a V gene segment and a J gene segment. Rearrangements were classified as productive when the CDR3 lacked stop codons and remained in frame with V and J, and all other rearrangements were classified as non-productive. CDR3 was defined according to IMGT convention as the region running from the second conserved V-encoded cysteine to the conserved J-encoded phenylalanine. In an earlier analysis of more than 550 of the donors, sequences lacking an unambiguous match to a single V gene segment were excluded. An earlier analysis of fewer than 750 of the donors classified V segments as functional when productive rearrangements were above 56.7% and as segregating when the standard deviation between donors was above 5%. A statistical classification framework was built for diagnosing cytomegalovirus status from the catalog of TCR beta chain sequences. A later analysis assigned V and J genes by comparing TCR nucleotide sequences with IMGT/GENE-DB human TR gene sequences. In a later analysis, CDR3 sequences and most-parsimonious VDJ recombination scenarios were assigned using the TCRdist pipeline. In a later analysis, each TCR beta chain was defined by its CDR3 amino acid sequence together with its V-gene family, and reads without a unique V-gene family were excluded. As a way to deal with suspected cross-contamination and a sequencing artifact, a later analysis dropped over 550 nucleotide sequences that were highly shared and had low generation probability. In a later analysis, a clonal expansion index for each public chain was calculated from normalized within-repertoire ranks of inferred template counts. Generation probabilities in a later analysis came from a VDJ recombination model fitted to out-of-frame rearrangements, and those results were checked against IGoR. In a later analysis, hypergeometric tests were used to score TCR-TCR, TCR-HLA and TCR-CMV co-occurrence, with a repertoire-size bias correction applied to TCR pairs. To estimate false discovery rates, a later analysis permuted the HLA or CMV assignments 20 times. In a later analysis, co-occurring TCRs were grouped using DBSCAN, and TCRdist sequence similarity was added for clustering within HLA-allele-positive subsets. For co-occurrence clustering, repertoires with fewer than 30,000 or more than 120,000 public chains were excluded, along with about five repertoires with anomalous nucleotide sharing. Held by TCRdb, this immuneACCESS table contains in-frame sequences only and omits some clones. Under half of the omission traces to an unresolved V gene where checked; the cause of the rest is unknown. The D gene and trimming were derived from the DNA, and the V and J assignments and clone size from that table. Present in this sample are approximately 170,000 clones, around 68% of which were seen just once. Clones ranked in the top ten supply less than 1.5% of the sample.

As concerns this clone: The specificity of this receptor is unknown. The sample holds no much larger clone one base away, and base qualities are not on file.

The cohort comprised around 700 healthy bone marrow donors. All cohort members were sampled while nominally healthy, although unrecorded immune exposures were likely present. The donor was CMV seronegative and belonged to the group of roughly 330 seronegative cohort members. A peripheral blood sample was provided by each donor, and peripheral blood mononuclear cells were used for TCR beta sequencing. The Qiagen DNeasy Blood Extraction Kit was used to extract genomic DNA from the blood cell samples. General conclusions and limits of the study: The authors suggested that the approach could potentially be generalized to other disease states and immunological phenotypes. Roughly uniform sequencing depth across donors was assumed in presence/absence analyses, although this assumption may not hold. An association between a missense DCLRE1C variant and V-gene and J-gene trimming of TCR beta chains was found in a later genetic analysis and replicated in an independent cohort. The study listed 164 TCR beta chains as associated with cytomegalovirus. Several of the top co-occurrence clusters appeared to be linked to parvovirus B19, influenza, CMV and Epstein-Barr virus, according to a later analysis. Because HLA typing was unavailable for some donors at each locus, only the typed subset was used in association tests. Correlated functional status among segregating V segments might be attributable to linkage disequilibrium, but an unknown experimental factor could not be ruled out. Broadly in line with IMGT annotations, most TCR beta V segments showed up in productive rearrangements about 87% or about 30% of the time in an earlier analysis of around 550 of the donors. The only immune exposure information available for the cohort was CMV serostatus. Three of the identified cytomegalovirus-associated TCR beta chains were confirmed in vitro to be specific for cytomegalovirus antigens. A further reported finding was that TCR beta sequences accurately predicted the HLA-A and HLA-B alleles for most subjects in the first cohort. In a later analysis, HLA-associated TCR beta chains were found to be more clonally expanded and to have lower generation probabilities than equally common non-associated chains. The classifier was reported to diagnose cytomegalovirus status with high specificity and sensitivity in both the original cohort and the validation cohort. Specific HLA alleles were associated with about 17,000 TCR beta sequences at a false discovery rate of 0.05 in a later analysis. According to a later analysis, most CMV-associated TCR beta chains appeared to be HLA-restricted, and the HLA associations seemed to be driven largely by CMV exposure. In a later genetic analysis, fewer N-insertions in productive TCRs were reported among donors in an Asian-associated ancestry cluster than the roughly 700-donor mean. Some IMGT-functional V segments, including TRBV6-2 and TRBV6-3, could not be distinguished by the 87-base-pair reads and were therefore excluded. Some 15 rarely observed V segments, including chromosome 9 orphons, were excluded from the earlier analysis of a few hundred of the donors because counts were too low. Most TCR sequences were observed very rarely across donors, whereas some public TCRs were present in many individuals. The cohort was sequenced for TCR beta chains only, and without alpha or paired-chain data the features that could be detected were limited. A group of highly shared sequence variants was considered likely to be a technical artifact of the sequencing pipeline. In a later analysis, the rate of TCR association differed among HLA loci, with DRB1 alleles having the most associated TCRs and HLA-C alleles having the fewest. Assigning TCR associations to individual alleles was difficult when HLA alleles, especially DR and DQ, strongly co-occurred.

Specimen: PBMCs. The chain joins TRBV29-1 to TRBJ2-7; 8 central nucleotides agree with TRBD2. The sequence was obtained from a man aged 50-59 years in good health and CMV-seronegative. The DNA reads TGCAGCGTACTCGTCGGGGGGGTCCTCGAGCAGTACTTC. It encodes CSVLVGGVLEQYF.